This T cell receptor (beta chain) stems from a study of molecular identifiers for immune sequencing clone quantification (dated by TCRdb to the late 2010s). Regarding the complete study: For a replicate experiment, the RNA from either approximately 20,000 or 100,000 naive CD8 T cells was divided into five aliquots, and four of those aliquots went on to sequencing. This methods study benchmarked molecular-identifier clustering-based TCR repertoire sequencing (MIDCIRS) and TCR RNA copy counting, using CD8 T cells to do so.

Naive CD8 T cell libraries were made from about 20,000 to 1,000,000 sorted cells using 10%, 30% or 50% of purified RNA. Naive CD8 T cells were FACS-sorted as CD8+CD4-CCR7+CD45RA+ on a BD FACSAria II into RLT Plus buffer. To test detection sensitivity, Jurkat RNA equal to ten TCR copies was added to samples of about 19,000-1,100,000 naive CD8 T cells. Enrichment of CD8 T cells was performed with RosetteSep CD8+ T Cell Enrichment Cocktail and Ficoll-Paque, after which ACK red cell lysis was carried out. Receptor libraries were prepared by PCR. TCRdb names Illumina HiSeq 4000 as the instrument used. Bulk TCR libraries were generated as previously described, with the TCR primers listed in Table S5 used. Purification of total RNA was performed with the Qiagen AllPrep DNA/RNA kit. Before analysis, reads from multiple sequencing runs of one library were combined. In the source study's methods: Reads were retained only if their TCR constant sequence matched exactly, and those retained reads were trimmed to 150 nt and grouped according to their 12-nt molecular barcodes. Reads inside each barcode group were sub-clustered using a 15% Levenshtein threshold, and a quality-weighted consensus sequence was constructed for each RNA molecule. Non-functional sequences were removed, as were lower-count sequences one edit away from another. Based on fitting two negative binomial distributions, any barcode sub-cluster with under 20% of the maximum read count was discarded. TCRdb redid the processing of the public reads, applying fastp at Q25 and MiXCR, and retained in-frame beta chains. Here each entry gathers all rows of one CDR3 protein and keeps the most common genes and DNA. The V and J calls follow TCRdb's processing rather than the paper's. The sample profile shows approximately 550,000 distinct CDR3 sequences; around 21% of them were found once. About 0.78% of the sample belongs to the ten largest clones.

General findings and caveats noted by the study authors: Highly expanded clone sizes could be underestimated if identical TCR molecules share a barcode. Modeling indicated approximately 3 TCR RNA copies recovered per cell, compared with roughly 10 by digital PCR, which implies a capture efficiency of about 31%. In CMV-specific effector cells, clones with more than 20 RNA copies accounted for over 97% of molecules, whereas in naive cells such clones accounted for under 1%. When barcode sub-clustering was not used, chimeric consensus sequences inflated TCR diversity, with chimeras reaching as high as 47%. A single cell's worth of spiked-in Jurkat TCR RNA was reported detectable even among around 970,000 naive CD8 T cells. The naive libraries included spiked-in Jurkat TCR RNA (10 copies' worth), and this Jurkat TCR RNA is not part of the donor repertoire.

The table lists this clonotype with a few counts. The antigen it recognizes is unknown. No much larger clone exists at a distance of one base, and base qualities are not known. Spanning cysteine to phenylalanine, the CDR3 consists of 15 amino acids. The DNA shown is the 45-base CDR3, in frame from base 1. Relative to germline, V is missing 2 bases and J is missing 5 bases, with 8 bases of the junction outside any gene match. The source of this sequence is a human donor in good health. Some libraries in this study had Jurkat cell RNA spiked in. This chain is built from TRBV12-3 or TRBV12-4 and TRBJ1-1, with 7 bases aligning to TRBD1. Sequenced material: naive CD8+ T cells from blood, with Jurkat cell RNA spiked in. Interpreted using the paper, the cell subset or site label stands for: FACS-sorted CD8+CD4-CCR7+CD45RA+ naive T cells. The DNA sequence is TGTGCCAGCAGTTTACAGGGACAGCCGTGGACTGAAGCTTTCTTT. It is translated as CASSLQGQPWTEAFF.